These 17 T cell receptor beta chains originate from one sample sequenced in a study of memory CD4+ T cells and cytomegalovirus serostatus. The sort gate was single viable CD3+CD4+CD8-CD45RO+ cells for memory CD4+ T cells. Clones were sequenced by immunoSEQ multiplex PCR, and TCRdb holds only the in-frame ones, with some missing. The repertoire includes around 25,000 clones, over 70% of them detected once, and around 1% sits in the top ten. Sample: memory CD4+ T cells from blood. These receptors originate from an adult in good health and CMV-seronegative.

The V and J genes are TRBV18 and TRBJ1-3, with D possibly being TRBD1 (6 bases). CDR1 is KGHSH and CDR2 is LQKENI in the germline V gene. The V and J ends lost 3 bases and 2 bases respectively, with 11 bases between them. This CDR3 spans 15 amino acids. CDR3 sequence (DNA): TGTGCCAGCTCACCTTCAGGGGAAACTGGAAACACCATATATTTT. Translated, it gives CASSPSGETGNTIYF.

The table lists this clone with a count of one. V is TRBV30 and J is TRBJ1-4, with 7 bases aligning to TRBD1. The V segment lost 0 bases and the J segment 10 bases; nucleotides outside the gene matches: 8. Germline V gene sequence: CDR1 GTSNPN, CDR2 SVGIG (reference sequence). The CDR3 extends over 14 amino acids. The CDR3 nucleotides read TGTGCCTGGAGTGTCCAGGGGGGTTTTGGAAAACTGTTTTTT. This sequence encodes CAWSVQGGFGKLFF.

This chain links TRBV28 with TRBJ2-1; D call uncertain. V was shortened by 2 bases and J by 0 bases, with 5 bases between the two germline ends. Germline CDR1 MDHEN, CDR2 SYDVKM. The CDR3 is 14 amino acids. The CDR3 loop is CASSLSSSYNEQFF. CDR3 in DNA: TGTGCCAGCAGTTTAAGTAGCTCCTACAATGAGCAGTTCTTC.

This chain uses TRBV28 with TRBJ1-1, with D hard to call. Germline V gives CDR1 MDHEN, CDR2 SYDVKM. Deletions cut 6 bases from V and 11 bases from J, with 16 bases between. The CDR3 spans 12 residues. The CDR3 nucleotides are TGTGCCAGCAGAGCCGCCCTCCATGTGGCTTTCTTT. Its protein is CASRAALHVAFF.

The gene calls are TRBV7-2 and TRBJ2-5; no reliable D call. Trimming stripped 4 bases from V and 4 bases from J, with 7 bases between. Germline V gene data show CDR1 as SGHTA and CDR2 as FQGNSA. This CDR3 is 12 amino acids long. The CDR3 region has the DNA TGTGCCAGCAGCTATTGGAGAGAGACCCAGTACTTC. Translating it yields CASSYWRETQYF.

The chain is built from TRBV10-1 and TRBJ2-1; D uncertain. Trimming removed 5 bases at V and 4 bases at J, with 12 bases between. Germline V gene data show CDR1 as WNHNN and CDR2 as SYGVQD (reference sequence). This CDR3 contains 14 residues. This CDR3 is CASSRGDFYNEQFF. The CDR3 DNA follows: TGCGCCAGCAGTCGAGGCGATTTTTACAATGAGCAGTTCTTC.

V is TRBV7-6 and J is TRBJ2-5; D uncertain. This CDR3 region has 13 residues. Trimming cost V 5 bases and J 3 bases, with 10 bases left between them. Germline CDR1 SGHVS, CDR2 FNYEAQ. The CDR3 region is CASSPNTEETQYF. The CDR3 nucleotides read TGTGCCAGCAGCCCGAACACCGAAGAGACCCAGTACTTC. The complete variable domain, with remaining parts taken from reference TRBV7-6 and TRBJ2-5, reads GAGVSQSPRYKVTKRGQDVALRCDPISGHVSLYWYRQALGQGPEFLTYFNYEAQQDKSGLPNDRFSAERPEGSISTLTIQRTEQRDSAMYRCASSPNTEETQYFGPGTRLLVL.

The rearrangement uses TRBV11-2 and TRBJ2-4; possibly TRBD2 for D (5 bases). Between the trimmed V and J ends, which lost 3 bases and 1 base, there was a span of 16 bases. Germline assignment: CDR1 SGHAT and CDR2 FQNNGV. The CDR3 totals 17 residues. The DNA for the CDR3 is TGTGCCAGCAGCTTCGGCACTGGGCGAGGGGCCAAAAACATTCAGTACTTC. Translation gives CASSFGTGRGAKNIQYF.

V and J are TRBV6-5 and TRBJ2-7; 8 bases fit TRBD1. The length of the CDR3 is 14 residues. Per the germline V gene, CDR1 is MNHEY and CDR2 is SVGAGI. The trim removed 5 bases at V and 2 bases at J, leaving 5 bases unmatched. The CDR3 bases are TGTGCCAGCAGTCGAGGACAGGGAACCTACGAGCAGTACTTC. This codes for CASSRGQGTYEQYF.

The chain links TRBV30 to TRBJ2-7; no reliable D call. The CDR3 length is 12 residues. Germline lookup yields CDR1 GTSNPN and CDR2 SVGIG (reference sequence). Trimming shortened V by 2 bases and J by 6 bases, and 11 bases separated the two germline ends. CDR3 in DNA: TGTGCCTGGAGTCGGACCGCCATCGAGCAGTACTTC. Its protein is CAWSRTAIEQYF.

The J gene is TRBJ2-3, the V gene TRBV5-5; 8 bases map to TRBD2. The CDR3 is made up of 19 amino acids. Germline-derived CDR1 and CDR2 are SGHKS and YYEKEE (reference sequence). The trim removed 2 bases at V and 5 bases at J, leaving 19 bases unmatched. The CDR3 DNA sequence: TGTGCCAGCAGCTTTGTCTACGCGTCCGCGCGGGGGGAAAGAGATACGCAGTATTTT. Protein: CASSFVYASARGERDTQYF.

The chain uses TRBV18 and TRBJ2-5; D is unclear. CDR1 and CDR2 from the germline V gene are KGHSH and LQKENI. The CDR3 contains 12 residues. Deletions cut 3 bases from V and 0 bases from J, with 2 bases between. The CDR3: CASSPNQETQYF. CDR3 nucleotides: TGTGCCAGCTCACCTAACCAAGAGACCCAGTACTTC. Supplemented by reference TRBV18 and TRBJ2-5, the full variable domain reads NAGVMQNPRHLVRRRGQEARLRCSPMKGHSHVYWYRQLPEEGLKFMVYLQKENIIDESGMPKERFSAEFPKEGPSILRIQQVVRGDSAAYFCASSPNQETQYFGPGTRLLVL.

CDR3 nucleotide sequence: TGCAGCGGAGCGGATTTCTACGAGCAGTACTTC. Its translation: CSGADFYEQYF. This rearrangement joins TRBV29-1 to TRBJ2-7; weak D call: TRBD2 (5 bases). This CDR3 spans 11 amino acids. Germline loops: CDR1 SQVTM, CDR2 ANQGSEA. Trimming took 7 bases from V and 3 from J, leaving 10 bases between them.

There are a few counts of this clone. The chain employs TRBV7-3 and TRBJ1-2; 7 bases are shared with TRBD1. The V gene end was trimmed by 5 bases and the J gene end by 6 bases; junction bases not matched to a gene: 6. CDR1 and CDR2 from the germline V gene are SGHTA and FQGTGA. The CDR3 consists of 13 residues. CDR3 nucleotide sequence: TGTGCCAGCAGCCCAACAGGGGTTAATGGCTACACCTTC. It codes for CASSPTGVNGYTF. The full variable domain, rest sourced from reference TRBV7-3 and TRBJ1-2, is GAGVSQTPSNKVTEKGKYVELRCDPISGHTALYWYRQSLGQGPEFLIYFQGTGAADDSGLPNDRFFAVRPEGSVSTLKIQRTERGDSAVYLCASSPTGVNGYTFGSGTRLTVV.

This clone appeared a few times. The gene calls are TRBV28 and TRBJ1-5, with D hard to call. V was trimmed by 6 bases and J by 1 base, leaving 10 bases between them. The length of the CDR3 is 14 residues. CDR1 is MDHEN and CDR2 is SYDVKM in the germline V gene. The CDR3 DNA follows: TGTGCCAGCAGCCGAAGATTGAGCAATCAGCCCCAGCATTTT. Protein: CASSRRLSNQPQHF.

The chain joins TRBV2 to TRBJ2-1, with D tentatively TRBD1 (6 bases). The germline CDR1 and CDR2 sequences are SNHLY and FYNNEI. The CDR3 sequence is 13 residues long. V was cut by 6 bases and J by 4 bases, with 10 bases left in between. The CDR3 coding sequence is TGTGCCAGCAGAAATGGACAGTACAATGAGCAGTTCTTC. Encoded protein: CASRNGQYNEQFF.

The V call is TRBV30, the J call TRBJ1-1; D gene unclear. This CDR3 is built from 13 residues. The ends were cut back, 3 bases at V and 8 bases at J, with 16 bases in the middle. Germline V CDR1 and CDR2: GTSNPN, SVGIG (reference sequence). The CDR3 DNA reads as TGTGCCTGGAGGGGCGTTATTGGCGGAGAAGCTTTCTTT. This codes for CAWRGVIGGEAFF.